Shown below are 18 T cell receptor beta chains from a single sample sequenced in a study of T cell repertoires in ileal Crohn's disease. Produced via immunoSEQ multiplex PCR; TCRdb's table is partial and in-frame only. The sample carries about 3,300 clones, 80% to 95% recorded once. Time point given: inflamed ileum from the surgical specimen. Sequencing input: ileal tissue. These receptors originate from an adult with Crohn's disease.

This chain connects TRBV14 to TRBJ1-1; D not certain. CDR1 and CDR2 (germline): SGHDN, FVKESK. This CDR3 is built from 15 residues. V was clipped by 0 bases and J by 1 base, with 9 bases between them. CDR3 coding DNA: TGTGCCAGCAGCCAAGATCCTCTACCGAACACTGAAGCTTTCTTT. Protein product: CASSQDPLPNTEAFF.

The CDR3 DNA reads as TGTGCCAGCAGTGAAGCCACGATTGGCTACACCTTC. This translates into CASSEATIGYTF. The rearrangement links TRBV6-1 to TRBJ1-2, with no clear D. The CDR3 sequence is 12 residues long. V was shortened by 0 bases and J by 7 bases, with 6 bases between the two germline ends. Per germline, CDR1 MNHNS and CDR2 SASEGT.

The chain couples TRBV28 to TRBJ2-7; the D gene is possibly TRBD1 (5 bases). Trimming took 0 bases from V and 6 from J, leaving 15 bases between them. CDR3 length equals 15 residues. The germline V gene encodes CDR1 MDHEN and CDR2 SYDVKM. CDR3 DNA: TGTGCCAGCAGTTTATGGATACAGGCCCGAGGCGAGCAGTACTTC. As protein: CASSLWIQARGEQYF.

The rearrangement joins TRBV18 to TRBJ2-7, with D possibly matching TRBD2 (6 bases). The CDR3 has 15 residues. CDR1 is KGHSH and CDR2 is LQKENI in the germline V gene. V gave up 1 base and J gave up 6 bases, with 16 bases separating them. CDR3 DNA sequence: TGTGCCAGCTCACCACAGGGGTCGAGCGGGTCCGAGCAGTACTTC. Amino acids: CASSPQGSSGSEQYF.

This chain uses TRBV29-1 with TRBJ1-2, with 9 bases that match TRBD1. The CDR3 is 14 residues long. Germline-derived CDR1 and CDR2 are SQVTM and ANQGSEA. J lost 2 bases, V lost 6 bases, and 7 bases had no gene match. Here the CDR3 reads CSVTGTGWNYGYTF. CDR3 DNA: TGCAGCGTGACCGGGACAGGGTGGAACTATGGCTACACCTTC.

V is TRBV7-2 and J is TRBJ2-7; D is unresolved. The CDR3 sequence is 14 residues long. The V gene's germline CDR1 is SGHTA and CDR2 FQGNSA. The V end lost 1 base, the J end lost 4 bases, and 11 bases lay between the germline ends. CDR3 DNA sequence: TGTGCCAGCAGCTTAGGGAGCATACAATACGAGCAGTACTTC. This codes for CASSLGSIQYEQYF.

The gene calls are TRBV7-2 and TRBJ1-4, with 7 bases aligning to TRBD1. Germline V gene data show CDR1 as SGHTA and CDR2 as FQGNSA. The J segment lost 5 bases and the V segment lost 5 bases, leaving 8 bases of the junction unmatched. CDR3 size: 15 residues. CDR3 in DNA: TGTGCCAGCAGCCAGCGGACAGGCGCCAATGAAAAACTGTTTTTT. It yields the protein CASSQRTGANEKLFF.

This clone was seen a single time. V usage is TRBV9 and J usage is TRBJ2-5; 11 nucleotides match TRBD2. J gave up 2 bases and V 4 bases, and 7 bases lay outside the gene matches. Looked up from germline, CDR1 is SGDLS and CDR2 is YYNGEE. The length of the CDR3 is 16 residues. CDR3 nucleotides: TGTGCCAGCAGCCCCTGGACTAGCGGGCTTCAAGAGACCCAGTACTTC. It yields the protein CASSPWTSGLQETQYF.

V and J are TRBV7-2 and TRBJ1-1; D call uncertain. This CDR3 has 13 amino acids. Germline V gives CDR1 SGHTA, CDR2 FQGNSA. V was clipped by 2 bases and J by 8 bases, with 12 bases between them. The CDR3 DNA reads TGTGCCAGCAGCTTAAATCTATTCCCCGAAGCTTTCTTT. This encodes CASSLNLFPEAFF.

The V and J genes are TRBV9 and TRBJ2-5, with a possible D match to TRBD2 (6 bases). CDR3 size: 13 residues. The germline CDR1 and CDR2 sequences are SGDLS and YYNGEE. The ends were cut back, 6 bases at V and 5 bases at J, with 14 bases in the middle. The CDR3, as DNA: TGTGCCAGCATGCGGAGGAGCGGGGAGACCCAGTACTTC. This translates into CASMRRSGETQYF.

The V call is TRBV29-1, the J call TRBJ2-2; 8 nucleotides align to TRBD1. The length of the CDR3 is 14 residues. With 5 bases clipped from V and 1 base from J, the junction kept 3 bases outside the gene matches. Germline loops: CDR1 SQVTM, CDR2 ANQGSEA. CDR3 region: CSVSTGGNTGELFF. CDR3 sequence (DNA): TGCAGCGTTTCTACAGGGGGGAACACCGGGGAGCTGTTTTTT.

This chain uses TRBV5-4 with TRBJ1-1; 8 nucleotides agree with TRBD1. V lost 1 base, J lost 2 bases, and 10 bases stayed unmatched. This CDR3 has 17 residues. Germline values: CDR1 SGHNT, CDR2 YYREEE (reference sequence). The CDR3 spells CASSLSSQGAHNTEAFF. CDR3 DNA: TGTGCCAGCAGCTTGTCCTCCCAGGGGGCGCATAACACTGAAGCTTTCTTT.

V gene TRBV2 combines with J gene TRBJ1-5; 8 bases match TRBD1. This CDR3 region has 14 residues. Germline V gene lookup returns CDR1 SNHLY and CDR2 FYNNEI. J was trimmed by 3 bases and V by 7 bases; bases with no gene match: 5. CDR3 nucleotides: TGTGCCAGCAACCCGACAGGGGTCAATCAGCCCCAGCATTTT. Translated, it gives CASNPTGVNQPQHF. Supplemented by reference TRBV2 and TRBJ1-5, the full variable domain reads EPEVTQTPSHQVTQMGQEVILRCVPISNHLYFYWYRQILGQKVEFLVSFYNNEISEKSEIFDDQFSVERPDGSNFTLKIRSTKLEDSAMYFCASNPTGVNQPQHFGDGTRLSIL.

This chain joins TRBV10-3 and TRBJ2-3; 12 nucleotides agree with TRBD2. The CDR3 loop spans 16 amino acids. Germline V gene data show CDR1 as ENHRY and CDR2 as SYGVKD. The junction had 2 bases not matched to a gene; V was cut back by 2 bases and J by 2 bases. CDR3: CAISEGLAGITDTQYF. The CDR3 region has the DNA TGTGCCATCAGTGAGGGACTAGCGGGAATCACAGATACGCAGTATTTT.

The chain carries TRBV7-3 and TRBJ2-3, with no clear D. From germline, CDR1 is SGHTA and CDR2 FQGTGA. The CDR3 has 13 residues. The V end was cut by 1 base, the J end by 4 bases, with 6 bases between. CDR3 residues: CASSLSPADTQYF. The CDR3 coding sequence is TGTGCCAGCAGCTTAAGCCCGGCAGATACGCAGTATTTT.

A single count supports this clone. This rearrangement joins TRBV5-1 to TRBJ2-3, with TRBD1 matching over 11 bases. The germline CDR1 and CDR2 sequences are SGHRS and YFSETQ. V lost 4 bases to trimming and J lost 1 base; unmatched junction nucleotides: 2. This CDR3 comprises 15 residues. The CDR3 DNA reads as TGCGCCAGCAGCCAGGGACAGGGGGGCACAGATACGCAGTATTTT. Protein sequence: CASSQGQGGTDTQYF.

This sequence joins TRBV19 and TRBJ1-1; a weak D match, TRBD1 (6 bases). Germline-derived CDR1 and CDR2 are LNHDA and SQIVND (reference sequence). The length of the CDR3 is 11 residues. V was cut by 3 bases and J by 10 bases, with 9 bases left in between. The DNA for the CDR3 is TGTGCCAGTAGTATCACAGGGTCAGCTTTCTTT. Its translation is CASSITGSAFF.

The rearrangement joins TRBV7-8 to TRBJ2-1; D may be TRBD1 (5 bases). Germline values: CDR1 SGHVS, CDR2 FQNEAQ. This CDR3 comprises 15 residues. V shed 1 base and J shed 1 base, with 8 bases lying between them. CDR3 amino acids: CASSLEGPSYNEQFF. The CDR3 region has the DNA TGTGCCAGCAGCTTAGAGGGGCCGTCCTACAATGAGCAGTTCTTC.